One sample yielded the 24 T cell receptor beta chains listed below, sequenced in a study of monozygotic twins with cystic fibrosis. Profiling relied on immunoSEQ multiplex PCR, and the TCRdb table lists in-frame clones only, not all of them. This table has 15,000 to 25,000 clones, 91% appearing once. What was sequenced was blood. The receptors come from a girl aged 2 to 10 with cystic fibrosis.

This sequence joins TRBV6-1 and TRBJ2-6, with D possibly being TRBD1 (5 bases). Looked up from germline, CDR1 is MNHNS and CDR2 is SASEGT. This CDR3 comprises 19 residues. The ends were cut back, 2 bases at V and 4 bases at J, with 21 bases in the middle. CDR3 region: CASSEITVSGMAGANVLTF. CDR3 bases: TGTGCCAGCAGTGAAATCACTGTTTCAGGGATGGCCGGGGCCAACGTCCTGACTTTC.

The chain recombines TRBV19 with TRBJ2-1; 8 nucleotides line up with TRBD2. The CDR3 has 16 residues. The V gene's germline CDR1 is LNHDA and CDR2 SQIVND (reference sequence). The J segment lost 0 bases and the V segment lost 4 bases, leaving 5 bases of the junction unmatched. CDR3 residues: CASSRIAGISYNEQFF. The DNA for the CDR3 is TGTGCCAGTAGTAGGATAGCGGGAATCTCCTACAATGAGCAGTTCTTC. The variable domain in full, with the rest retrieved from reference TRBV19 and TRBJ2-1, is DGGITQSPKYLFRKEGQNVTLSCEQNLNHDAMYWYRQDPGQGLRLIYYSQIVNDFQKGDIAEGYSVSREKKESFPLTVTSAQKNPTAFYLCASSRIAGISYNEQFFGPGTRLTVL.

This chain links TRBV7-2 with TRBJ1-1; the D is unclear. CDR1 is SGHTA, CDR2 FQGNSA, per germline. The CDR3 extends over 13 amino acids. Trimming left V 3 bases short and J 1 base short, with 6 bases between. CDR3 nucleotide sequence: TGTGCCAGCAGCTTTACAGCGAACACTGAAGCTTTCTTT. Translated, it gives CASSFTANTEAFF.

The chain couples TRBV10-2 to TRBJ1-5; D perhaps matches TRBD1 (6 bases). V shed 6 bases and J shed 5 bases, with 11 bases lying between them. CDR1 and CDR2 from the germline V gene are WSHSY and SAAADI. The length of the CDR3 is 13 residues. CDR3 DNA: TGCGCCAGCAGCGCGGGGGCGGATCAGCCCCAGCATTTT. This encodes CASSAGADQPQHF.

This clone was picked up one time. The chain couples TRBV9 to TRBJ2-1, with D perhaps matching TRBD2 (6 bases). Trimming stripped 0 bases from V and 4 bases from J, with 29 bases between. The CDR3 is 21 amino acids. Germline values: CDR1 SGDLS, CDR2 YYNGEE. The CDR3 DNA is TGTGCCAGCAGCGTAGGCCCCTTACGACGCGGGGAAACCTCTAGGTACAATGAGCAGTTCTTC. Translating gives CASSVGPLRRGETSRYNEQFF.

This sequence joins TRBV27 and TRBJ2-7; unclear D gene. The V gene's germline CDR1 is MNHEY and CDR2 SMNVEV (reference sequence). The CDR3 runs 13 residues. Trimming took off 5 bases at V and 2 bases at J, with 10 bases between the two ends. This CDR3 is CASSQTVTYEQYF. Written as DNA, the CDR3 is TGTGCCAGCAGTCAGACCGTTACCTACGAGCAGTACTTC.

This chain joins TRBV9 and TRBJ1-2; D may be TRBD1 (6 bases). This CDR3 is built from 16 residues. Between the trimmed V and J ends, which lost 0 bases and 1 base, there was a span of 13 bases. Germline CDR1 and CDR2: SGDLS and YYNGEE. The CDR3 region is CASSVVSGAFNYGYTF. DNA for the CDR3: TGTGCCAGCAGCGTAGTGTCAGGGGCGTTTAACTATGGCTACACCTTC.

The chain employs TRBV11-2 and TRBJ1-1; 9 nucleotides align to TRBD1. This CDR3 has 15 residues. With 6 bases clipped from V and 6 bases from J, the junction kept 11 bases outside the gene matches. Germline CDR1 reads SGHAT; CDR2 reads FQNNGV. The CDR3 reads CASSSKQDRGPEAFF. Written as DNA, the CDR3 is TGTGCCAGCAGTTCTAAACAGGACAGGGGTCCTGAAGCTTTCTTT.

This chain links TRBV4-3 with TRBJ2-7; 9 bases match TRBD1. This CDR3 is built from 16 residues. The germline gives CDR1 LGHNA, CDR2 YSLEER. V shed 0 bases, J shed 1 base, and the junction held 4 bases outside the gene matches. The DNA for the CDR3 is TGCGCCAGCAGCCAAGATCCGGGGACAGGGTCCTACGAGCAGTACTTC. Protein product: CASSQDPGTGSYEQYF.

V usage is TRBV7-2 and J usage is TRBJ1-2; 9 bases map to TRBD1. The germline V gene encodes CDR1 SGHTA and CDR2 FQGNSA. This CDR3 comprises 15 residues. V dropped 1 base and J dropped 4; count of bases not matched to a gene: 4. The CDR3: CASSLGDREVYGYTF. The CDR3 DNA follows: TGTGCCAGCAGCTTAGGGGACAGGGAAGTCTATGGCTACACCTTC.

J is TRBJ1-5 and V is TRBV6-1; tentatively, D is TRBD1 (6 bases). Trimming removed 11 bases from V and 6 bases from J, with 14 bases in between. Germline CDR1 reads MNHNS; CDR2 reads SASEGT. The CDR3 is 12 amino acids. CDR3 coding DNA: TGTGCCCGCTACCAGGGGTCTCAGCCCCAGCATTTT. It specifies CARYQGSQPQHF.

This chain connects TRBV9 to TRBJ1-4; D is ambiguous. V was shortened by 2 bases and J by 8 bases, with 10 bases between the two germline ends. The germline V gene encodes CDR1 SGDLS and CDR2 YYNGEE. CDR3 length equals 13 residues. As DNA, the CDR3 is TGTGCCAGCAGCGTCCGTCCGGGGGAAAAACTGTTTTTT. This codes for CASSVRPGEKLFF.

The chain links TRBV6-6 to TRBJ2-5; 9 bases agree with TRBD1. CDR3 size: 16 residues. With V trimmed by 4 bases and J by 4 bases, 10 bases remained unmatched. Germline CDR1 is MNHNY and CDR2 is SVGAGI (reference sequence). CDR3 sequence: CASSSQDRGARETQYF. CDR3 bases: TGTGCCAGCAGTTCCCAGGACAGGGGAGCCAGAGAGACCCAGTACTTC.

The rearrangement uses TRBV10-3 and TRBJ1-6, with D unclear. Trimming took off 8 bases at V and 15 bases at J, with 29 bases between the two ends. CDR1 and CDR2 (germline): ENHRY, SYGVKD. The CDR3 runs 16 residues. The CDR3 bases are TGTGCCATCGAATACCCTACCGCCGGCGTTTTGGCCCTCCTCCACTTT. Protein product: CAIEYPTAGVLALLHF.

The rearrangement joins TRBV9 to TRBJ2-3, with D maybe TRBD2 (5 bases). Trimming left V 2 bases short and J 0 bases short, with 7 bases between. The germline V gene has CDR1 SGDLS and CDR2 YYNGEE. The CDR3 is made up of 14 amino acids. As DNA, the CDR3 is TGTGCCAGCAGCGTGGGGAGAAGCACAGATACGCAGTATTTT. It translates to CASSVGRSTDTQYF.

This chain links TRBV30 with TRBJ1-2, with a weak D call TRBD1 (5 bases). Germline lookup yields CDR1 GTSNPN and CDR2 SVGIG (reference sequence). The V gene lost 1 base and the J gene lost 6 bases, with 12 bases spanning the gap. This CDR3 has 13 amino acids. CDR3: CAWSGLEGHGYTF. CDR3 bases: TGTGCCTGGAGTGGCCTAGAGGGACATGGCTACACCTTC.

The V call is TRBV7-9, the J call TRBJ1-2; 7 nucleotides align to TRBD1. CDR3 size: 13 residues. With 6 bases clipped from V and 5 bases from J, the junction kept 6 bases outside the gene matches. Germline lookup yields CDR1 SEHNR and CDR2 FQNEAQ (reference sequence). The DNA for the CDR3 is TGTGCCAGCAGAAGGGGACAGACTTATGGCTACACCTTC. Amino acids: CASRRGQTYGYTF. Full variable domain (rest looked up from reference TRBV7-9 and TRBJ1-2): DTGVSQNPRHKITKRGQNVTFRCDPISEHNRLYWYRQTLGQGPEFLTYFQNEAQLEKSRLLSDRFSAERPKGSFSTLEIQRTEQGDSAMYLCASRRGQTYGYTFGSGTRLTVV.

The chain employs TRBV30 and TRBJ2-1; possibly TRBD2 for D (6 bases). Germline CDR1 GTSNPN, CDR2 SVGIG (reference sequence). This CDR3 has 14 amino acids. Between the trimmed V and J ends, which lost 2 bases and 4 bases, there was a span of 12 bases. CDR3 protein: CAWSRGGTYNEQFF. CDR3 DNA sequence: TGTGCCTGGAGTCGTGGGGGGACGTACAATGAGCAGTTCTTC.

The V and J genes are TRBV9 and TRBJ2-2; no firm D call. The V end lost 3 bases, the J end lost 5 bases, and 17 bases lay between the germline ends. This CDR3 is built from 16 residues. Germline CDR1 reads SGDLS; CDR2 reads YYNGEE. CDR3 loop: CASSERASLGTGELFF. Written as DNA, the CDR3 is TGTGCCAGCAGCGAACGGGCTTCGTTGGGTACCGGGGAGCTGTTTTTT. Full variable domain (rest looked up from reference TRBV9 and TRBJ2-2): DSGVTQTPKHLITATGQRVTLRCSPRSGDLSVYWYQQSLDQGLQFLIQYYNGEERAKGNILERFSAQQFPDLHSELNLSSLELGDSALYFCASSERASLGTGELFFGEGSRLTVL.

The rearrangement uses TRBV2 and TRBJ1-5; 8 nucleotides align to TRBD1. CDR1 is SNHLY and CDR2 is FYNNEI in the germline V gene. The V and J ends lost 4 bases and 7 bases, in that order; junction bases with no gene match: 6. This CDR3 has 14 amino acids. Here the CDR3 DNA reads TGTGCCAGCAGTGCCAGGGGGCTTGCCCAGCCCCAGCATTTT. Protein sequence: CASSARGLAQPQHF.

The chain uses TRBV7-9 and TRBJ2-7, with D tentatively TRBD2 (5 bases). Per the germline V gene, CDR1 is SEHNR and CDR2 is FQNEAQ (reference sequence). Trimming stripped 2 bases from V and 2 bases from J, with 7 bases between. This CDR3 comprises 13 residues. The CDR3 DNA follows: TGTGCCAGCAGCTTACCCGGGACCTACGAGCAGTACTTC. Translation: CASSLPGTYEQYF.

This rearrangement joins TRBV27 to TRBJ1-1, with 9 bases fitting TRBD1. The CDR3 is 15 amino acids. The V gene's germline CDR1 is MNHEY and CDR2 SMNVEV (reference sequence). V was clipped by 5 bases and J by 5 bases; unmatched bases: 9. The CDR3 reads CASSLTGGIRTEAFF. The CDR3 region has the DNA TGTGCCAGCAGTCTAACAGGGGGCATTCGGACTGAAGCTTTCTTT.

This sequence joins TRBV28 and TRBJ1-1, with 8 nucleotides matching TRBD1. Unmatched junction bases numbered 3, after V lost 2 bases and J lost 1 base. CDR1 is MDHEN and CDR2 is SYDVKM in the germline V gene. There are 15 residues in the CDR3. The CDR3 protein is CASSLGTGPNTEAFF. The CDR3, as DNA: TGTGCCAGCAGTTTAGGGACAGGCCCGAACACTGAAGCTTTCTTT.

Here the CDR3 reads CASSLVGGRGAGTQYF. The CDR3 DNA follows: TGTGCCAGCAGCTTAGTCGGTGGGAGAGGCGCCGGTACGCAGTATTTT. The chain employs TRBV7-2 and TRBJ2-3, with D possibly TRBD2 on 5 matching bases. Trimming cost V 1 base and J 8 bases, with 19 bases left between them. Germline-derived CDR1 and CDR2 are SGHTA and FQGNSA. CDR3 length: 16 amino acids.